This entry lists 2 T cell receptor beta chains sequenced from one sample in a study of response to subunit inactivated influenza vaccine. TCRdb used MiXCR to reprocess the RT-PCR reads, holding one entry per CDR3 protein. The sample has 500,000 or so distinct CDR3 sequences; 9.5% to 13% are singletons. The sequences come from PBMCs from blood, collected roughly 6 weeks after vaccination. These receptors came from a man between 50 and 59 years old who received an inactivated influenza vaccine.

There are a few counts of this clonotype. The chain employs TRBV7-9 and TRBJ1-1; 8 bases fit TRBD1. After removal of 5 bases from V and 3 bases from J, the junction contained 5 bases not matched to a gene. This CDR3 has 14 amino acids. Per germline, CDR1 SEHNR and CDR2 FQNEAQ (reference sequence). DNA of the CDR3: TGTGCCAGCAGCGAATACAGGGGGGACACTGAAGCTTTCTTT. It specifies CASSEYRGDTEAFF.

The chain has TRBV6-2 or TRBV6-3 and TRBJ2-7; TRBD2 aligns across 10 bases. Trimming took 0 bases from V and 2 from J; bases not matched to a gene: 7. This CDR3 comprises 17 residues. The germline V gene encodes CDR1 MNHEY and CDR2 SVGEGT. The CDR3 here is CASSYSRYSGRTYEQYF. The CDR3 bases are TGTGCCAGCAGTTACTCGAGGTATAGCGGGAGGACCTACGAGCAGTACTTC.